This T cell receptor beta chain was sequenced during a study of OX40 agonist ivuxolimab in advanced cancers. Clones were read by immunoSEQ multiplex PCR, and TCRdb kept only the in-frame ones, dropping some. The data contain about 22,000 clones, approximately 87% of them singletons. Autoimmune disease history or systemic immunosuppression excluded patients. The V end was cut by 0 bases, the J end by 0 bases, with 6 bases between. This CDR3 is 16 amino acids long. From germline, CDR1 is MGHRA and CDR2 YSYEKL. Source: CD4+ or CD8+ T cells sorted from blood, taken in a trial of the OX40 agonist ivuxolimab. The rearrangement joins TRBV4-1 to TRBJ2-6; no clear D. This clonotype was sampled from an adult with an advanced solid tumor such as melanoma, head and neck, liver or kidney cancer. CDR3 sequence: CASSQDDGSGANVLTF. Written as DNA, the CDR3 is TGCGCCAGCAGCCAAGATGACGGCTCTGGGGCCAACGTCCTGACTTTC.